This T cell receptor (beta chain) was profiled in a study of tumor-infiltrating lymphocytes in primary liver carcinoma. Across the whole study: The patients, men and women alike, were aged 30 to 69 years. Samples had roughly 3.5 to 7.13 million productive TCRbeta reads, comparable between tissue types. Overall study findings and caveats: The difference in top-250-clone fraction between tumors and blood was significant, favoring tumors (p = 0.039). Overlap between tumor regions exceeded overlap of tumor with adjacent tissue or blood.

This clonotype was detected many times. Its antigen is still unknown. Extraction of RNA together with DNA used 20-30 mg of unsorted bulk tissue. Germline V gene lookup returns CDR1 SGHVS and CDR2 FQNEAQ. Trimming pared 5 bases from V and 4 bases from J, leaving 14 bases between. The CDR3 totals 14 residues. Starting material of 500 ng total RNA yielded TCR beta cDNA via a constant-region primer. Nested multiplex PCR, run for three rounds with slightly modified ARM-PCR, yielded TCR beta libraries. TRBV1-TRBV30 forward primers paired with a C-beta reverse primer drove the first two PCR rounds, approximately 11 cycles each. TCRdb passed the multiplex PCR reads through MiXCR, listing each CDR3 protein once. The sample includes over 75,000 distinct CDR3 sequences, 68% of them seen just once.

The receptor's source is a man aged 35-49 years with primary liver carcinoma and hepatitis B virus infection. V gene TRBV7-8 combines with J gene TRBJ1-2, with D perhaps TRBD1 (5 bases). Source material: tumor-adjacent normal liver tissue. Here the CDR3 DNA reads TGTGCCAGCAGCCCCGCTGGGGCATTCTATGGCTACACCTTC. This encodes CASSPAGAFYGYTF.